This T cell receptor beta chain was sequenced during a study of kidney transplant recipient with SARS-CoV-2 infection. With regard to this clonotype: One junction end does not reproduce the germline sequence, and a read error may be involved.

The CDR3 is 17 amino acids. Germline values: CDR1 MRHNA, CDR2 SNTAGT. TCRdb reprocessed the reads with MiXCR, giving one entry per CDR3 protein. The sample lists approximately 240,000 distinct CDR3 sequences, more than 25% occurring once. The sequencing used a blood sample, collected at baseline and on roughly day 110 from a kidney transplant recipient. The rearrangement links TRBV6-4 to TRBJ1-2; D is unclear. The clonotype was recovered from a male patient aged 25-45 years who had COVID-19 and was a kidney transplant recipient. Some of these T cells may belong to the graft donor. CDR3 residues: CARSDIASHGKAYGYTF. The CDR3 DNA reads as TGTGCCCGCAGTGACATCGCCTCACACGGAAAGGCCTATGGCTACACCTTC.